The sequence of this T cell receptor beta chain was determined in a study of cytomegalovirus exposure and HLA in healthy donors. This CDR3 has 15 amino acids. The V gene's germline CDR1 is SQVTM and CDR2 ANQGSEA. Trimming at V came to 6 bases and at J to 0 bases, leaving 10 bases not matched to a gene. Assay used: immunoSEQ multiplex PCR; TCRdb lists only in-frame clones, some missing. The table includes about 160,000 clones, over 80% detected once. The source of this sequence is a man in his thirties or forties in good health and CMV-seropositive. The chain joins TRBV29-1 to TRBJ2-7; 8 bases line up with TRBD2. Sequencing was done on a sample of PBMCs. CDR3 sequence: CSVVPAGTSSYEQYF. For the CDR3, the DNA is TGCAGCGTGGTTCCGGCGGGGACTAGCTCCTACGAGCAGTACTTC.